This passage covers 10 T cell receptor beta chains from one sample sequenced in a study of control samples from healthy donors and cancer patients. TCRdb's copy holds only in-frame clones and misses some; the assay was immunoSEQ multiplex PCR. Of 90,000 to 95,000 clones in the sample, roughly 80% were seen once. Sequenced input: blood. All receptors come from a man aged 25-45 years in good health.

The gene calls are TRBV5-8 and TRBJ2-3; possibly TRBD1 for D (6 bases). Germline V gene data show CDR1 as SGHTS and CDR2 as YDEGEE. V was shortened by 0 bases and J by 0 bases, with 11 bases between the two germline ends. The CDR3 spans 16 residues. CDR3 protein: CASSLGRGGSTDTQYF. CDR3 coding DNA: TGTGCCAGCAGCTTGGGGAGAGGGGGTAGCACAGATACGCAGTATTTT.

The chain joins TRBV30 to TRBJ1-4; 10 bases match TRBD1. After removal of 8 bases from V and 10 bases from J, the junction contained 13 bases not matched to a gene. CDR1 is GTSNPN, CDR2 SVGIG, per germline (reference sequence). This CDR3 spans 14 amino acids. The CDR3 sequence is CAITIGTGVGKLFF. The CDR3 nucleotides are TGTGCCATCACGATTGGGACAGGGGTAGGAAAACTGTTTTTT.

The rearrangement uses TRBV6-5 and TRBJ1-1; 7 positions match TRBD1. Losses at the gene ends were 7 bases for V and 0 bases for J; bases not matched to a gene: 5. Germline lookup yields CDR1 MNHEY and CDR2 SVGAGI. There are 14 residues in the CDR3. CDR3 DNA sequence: TGTGCCAGCACTCGACAGGGACTGAACACTGAAGCTTTCTTT. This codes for CASTRQGLNTEAFF.

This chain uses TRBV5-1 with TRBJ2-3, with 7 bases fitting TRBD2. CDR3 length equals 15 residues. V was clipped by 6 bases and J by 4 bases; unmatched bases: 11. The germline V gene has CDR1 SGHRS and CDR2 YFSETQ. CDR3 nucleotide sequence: TGCGCCAGCAAGCGGGGCCAAGGGTCCGCAGATACGCAGTATTTT. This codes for CASKRGQGSADTQYF.

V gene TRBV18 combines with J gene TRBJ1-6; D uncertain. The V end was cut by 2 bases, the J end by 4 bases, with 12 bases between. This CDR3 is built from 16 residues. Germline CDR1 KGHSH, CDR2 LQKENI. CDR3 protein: CASSPVGRQYNSPLHF. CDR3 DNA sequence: TGTGCCAGCTCACCAGTCGGACGGCAATATAATTCACCCCTCCACTTT.

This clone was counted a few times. The CDR3 bases are TGTGCCAGCAGCGCCCGGGACAGGGTAACCGGGGAGCTGTTTTTT. Translated, it gives CASSARDRVTGELFF. The chain employs TRBV7-8 and TRBJ2-2, with 9 bases that match TRBD1. The CDR3 has 15 amino acids. CDR1 is SGHVS, CDR2 FQNEAQ, per germline. Trimming cost V 5 bases and J 5 bases; bases outside gene matches: 6.

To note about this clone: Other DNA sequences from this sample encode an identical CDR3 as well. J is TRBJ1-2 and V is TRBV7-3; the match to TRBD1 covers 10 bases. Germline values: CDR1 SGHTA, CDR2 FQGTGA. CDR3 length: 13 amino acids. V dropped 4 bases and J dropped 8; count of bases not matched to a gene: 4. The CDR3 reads CASSSRTGGGYTF. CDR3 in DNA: TGTGCCAGCAGCTCCCGGACAGGGGGAGGCTACACCTTC.

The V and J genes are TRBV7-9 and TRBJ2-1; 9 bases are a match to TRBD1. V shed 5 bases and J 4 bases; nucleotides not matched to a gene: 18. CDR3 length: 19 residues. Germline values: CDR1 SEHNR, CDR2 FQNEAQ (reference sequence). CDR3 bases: TGTGCCAGCAGCCCGCTAAAGCGGGGACAGGGAAGTATGTACAATGAGCAGTTCTTC. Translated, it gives CASSPLKRGQGSMYNEQFF.

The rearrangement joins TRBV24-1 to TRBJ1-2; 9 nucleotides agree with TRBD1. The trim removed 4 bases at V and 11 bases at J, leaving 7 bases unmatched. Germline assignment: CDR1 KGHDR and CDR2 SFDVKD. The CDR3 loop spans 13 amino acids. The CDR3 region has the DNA TGTGCCACCAGTGAAGCCGGGACAGGGTTATACACCTTC. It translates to CATSEAGTGLYTF.

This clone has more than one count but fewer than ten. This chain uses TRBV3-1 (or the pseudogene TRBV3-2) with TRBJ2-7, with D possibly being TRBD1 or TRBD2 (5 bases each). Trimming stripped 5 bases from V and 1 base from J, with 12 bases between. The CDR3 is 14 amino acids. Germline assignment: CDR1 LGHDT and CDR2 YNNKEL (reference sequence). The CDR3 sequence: CASSGTRWSYEQYF. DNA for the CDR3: TGTGCCAGCAGCGGGACCAGATGGTCCTACGAGCAGTACTTC.